This paragraph covers one T cell receptor beta chain sequence. Its target is unknown. This entry comes from a study of T cells after yellow fever vaccination. The study, taken as a whole, reports: Peak timing came faster in the weaker secondary response, day 5 versus 15.

TCRdb redid the calling of the 5' RACE reads with MiXCR, one entry per CDR3 protein. There are about 550,000 distinct CDR3 sequences in the sample; roughly a fifth occur only once, and roughly 13% lies in the top ten. The ends were cut back, 1 base at V and 5 bases at J, with 8 bases in the middle. The CDR3 runs to 14 residues. Germline CDR1 and CDR2: SGHTA and FQGNSA. The input for sequencing was PBMCs, taken 15 days after the yellow fever booster vaccination. The receptor was derived from a man aged 30 to 39 who received the YFV17D yellow fever vaccine. This chain connects TRBV7-2 to TRBJ1-4, with unresolved D. The CDR3 sequence is CASSLVFENEKLFF. DNA of the CDR3: TGTGCCAGCAGCTTAGTTTTCGAGAATGAAAAACTGTTTTTT.